Listed below are T cell receptor beta chains from one sample, sequenced in a study of blood T cell repertoires in COVID-19. The protocol was immunoSEQ multiplex PCR, while the TCRdb copy is restricted to in-frame clones and leaves out a portion. The table lists over 200,000 clones, over 75% of them singletons. The sequenced material came from peripheral blood. Source of these receptors: a man at least 80 years old with acute or convalescent COVID-19. The CDR3 runs from the conserved cysteine through the conserved F or W. A D gene is named only where the DNA matches it firmly. Clone size is stated in some rows and not others, as once, few, many or a class when expanded.

V gene	clone size	J gene	D gene	CDR3 DNA	CDR3 protein
TRBV25-1	NA	TRBJ2-3	NA	TGTGCCAGCAGCCCGGGGTCAGATACGCAGTATTTT	CASSPGSDTQYF
TRBV5-1	few	TRBJ2-3	TRBD2	TGCGCCAGCAGCCCGGGACTAGCGGGAGTCGGGGATACGCAGTATTTT	CASSPGLAGVGDTQYF
TRBV10-3	NA	TRBJ2-2	TRBD2	TGTGCCATCAGTGACGGACTAGGTGGCACCGGGGAGCTGTTTTTT	CAISDGLGGTGELFF
TRBV18	NA	TRBJ2-7	NA	TGTGCCAGCTCTCAGAGATCAGGTTTTACCTACGAGCAGTACTTC	CASSQRSGFTYEQYF
TRBV28	NA	TRBJ2-1	NA	TGTGCCACGGGCGGGTGGAGCTCCTACAATGAGCAGTTCTTC	CATGGWSSYNEQFF
TRBV29-1	NA	TRBJ2-7	NA	TGCAGCGCAGGGGACTACGAGCAGTACTTC	CSAGDYEQYF
TRBV7-3	NA	TRBJ2-5	TRBD2	TGTGCCAGCAGCCATGGGACTAGCGGGACTATATCGGGAGAGACCCAGTACTTC	CASSHGTSGTISGETQYF
TRBV29-1	NA	TRBJ1-5	NA	TGCAGCGCCGCTCAGAGCAATCAGCCCCAGCATTTT	CSAAQSNQPQHF
TRBV19	NA	TRBJ1-1	NA	TGTGCCAGTAGTCAAACGGGCTTTCGGGATTTCACTGAAGCTTTCTTT	CASSQTGFRDFTEAFF
TRBV5-1	NA	TRBJ1-4	NA	TGCGCCAGCACCGGCGAGGGGGTAAATGAAAAACTGTTTTTT	CASTGEGVNEKLFF
TRBV24-1	NA	TRBJ2-3	TRBD1	TGTGCCACCAGTGCCGGGACAGGTAGCACAGATACGCAGTATTTT	CATSAGTGSTDTQYF
TRBV27	once	TRBJ2-1	TRBD2	TGTGCCAGCAGTTTTTGGACTAGCGGGATCAATGAGCAGTTCTTC	CASSFWTSGINEQFF
TRBV29-1	NA	TRBJ2-3	NA	TGCAGCGTTAGTCGGCTCGGGAGCACAGATACGCAGTATTTT	CSVSRLGSTDTQYF
TRBV19	NA	TRBJ2-2	TRBD2	TGTGCCAGTAGACTAGCGGGAGCCCGTGGCAACACCGGGGAGCTGTTTTTT	CASRLAGARGNTGELFF
TRBV6-6	NA	TRBJ1-2	TRBD1	TGTGCCAGCATACAGGGGACCTACTATGGCTACACCTTC	CASIQGTYYGYTF
TRBV19	once	TRBJ1-5	NA	TGTGCCAGTAGTACGCAGGGATATAGCAATCAGCCCCAGCATTTT	CASSTQGYSNQPQHF
TRBV11-2	NA	TRBJ1-1	TRBD1	TGTGCCAGCAGCTTAGTCGGACAGGGGAACACTGAAGCTTTCTTT	CASSLVGQGNTEAFF
TRBV27	NA	TRBJ2-1	NA	TGTGCCAGCAGTCCCAGGCGCCTGTTCTTC	CASSPRRLFF
TRBV25-1	NA	TRBJ2-6	NA	TGTGCCAGCAGTCAATCTGGGGCCAACGTCCTGACTTTC	CASSQSGANVLTF
TRBV2	NA	TRBJ2-3	NA	TGTGCCAGCAGTGAAGCTTTACCAAGCCACCGCACAGATACGCAGTATTTT	CASSEALPSHRTDTQYF
TRBV6-2/TRBV6-3	NA	TRBJ2-4	NA	TGTGCCAGCACCCCGCGGGCCAACGCCCCCAAAAACATTCAGTACTTC	CASTPRANAPKNIQYF
TRBV12-5	NA	TRBJ2-1	TRBD2	TGTGCTAGTGGTCTTCCCACCCGAACAACTAGCGGCTCCTACAATGAGCAGTTCTTC	CASGLPTRTTSGSYNEQFF
TRBV5-4	NA	TRBJ2-5	TRBD1	TGTGCCAGCAGCTGGGACAGATCCCAAGAGACCCAGTACTTC	CASSWDRSQETQYF
TRBV6-6	NA	TRBJ2-1	TRBD2	TGTGCCAGCAGTTACCCACGTAAGCGGGAGAATGAGCAGTTCTTC	CASSYPRKRENEQFF
TRBV10-3	NA	TRBJ2-1	NA	TGTGCCATCAGTGTGGCTAGTCAGGGTAACAATGAGCAGTTCTTC	CAISVASQGNNEQFF
TRBV12-3/TRBV12-4	NA	TRBJ1-6	NA	TGTGCCAGCACTGGGGCGGCGAATTCACCCCTCCACTTT	CASTGAANSPLHF
TRBV12-3/TRBV12-4	NA	TRBJ2-1	NA	TGTGCCAGCAGGGAGGGATTAGGCGAGCAGTTCTTC	CASREGLGEQFF
TRBV18	NA	TRBJ1-5	TRBD1	TGTGCCAGCTCATACAGGACAGGGGACAACAATCAGCCCCAGCATTTT	CASSYRTGDNNQPQHF
TRBV20-1	NA	TRBJ2-7	TRBD2	TGCAGTGCTAGTAGGGGGCGTTCAGCGGGAGGGGTCTACGAGCAGTACTTC	CSASRGRSAGGVYEQYF
TRBV19	few	TRBJ2-1	TRBD2	TGTGCGGCGCGGGGACTAGCGGGAGCGGCCAATGAGCAGTTCTTC	CAARGLAGAANEQFF
TRBV24-1	NA	TRBJ2-2	NA	TGTGCCACCAGTAGGCCTCGTCGTCGCAGGGTAACCGGGGAGCTGTTTTTT	CATSRPRRRRVTGELFF
TRBV24-1	NA	TRBJ2-1	NA	TGTGCCACCAGTGATTTTGGGGCGGACCTTTCCTACAATGAGCAGTTCTTC	CATSDFGADLSYNEQFF
TRBV29-1	NA	TRBJ1-2	TRBD1	TGCAGCGTTACCCTTGGGACAGGGTATGGCTACACCTTC	CSVTLGTGYGYTF
TRBV28	NA	TRBJ2-7	TRBD1	TGTGCCAGCAGTTCCCTGAAGACAGGGGGGTACGAGCAGTACTTC	CASSSLKTGGYEQYF
TRBV19	NA	TRBJ1-5	TRBD1	TGTGCCAGTAGTATAGGGGGTTCGGGACAGGGGGCAAAAAGTCAGCCCCAGCATTTT	CASSIGGSGQGAKSQPQHF
TRBV28	NA	TRBJ2-2	TRBD1	TGTGCCAGCAGTTCATGGGGTGGGGGACAGGGTAACACCGGGGAGCTGTTTTTT	CASSSWGGGQGNTGELFF
TRBV18	NA	TRBJ1-2	TRBD1	TGTGCCAGCTCACCACCTAACACTCGAGACAGGGGCCTTCGAGGATATGGCTACACCTTC	CASSPPNTRDRGLRGYGYTF
TRBV30	NA	TRBJ2-2	TRBD2	TGTGCCTGGATGAAGGGTACTAGCGGGATTCGTGGCACCGGGGAGCTGTTTTTT	CAWMKGTSGIRGTGELFF
TRBV28	once	TRBJ2-7	NA	TGTGCCAGCAGTTTATCAGAAACCTACGAGCAGTACTTC	CASSLSETYEQYF
TRBV5-8	NA	TRBJ1-1	NA	TGTGCCAGCATCCTTTCACCGACAGGGAACACTGAAGCTTTCTTT	CASILSPTGNTEAFF
TRBV19	NA	TRBJ2-4	TRBD1	TGTGCCAGTAGTGCGCCGGGACAGCCCTTAGCCAAAAACATTCAGTACTTC	CASSAPGQPLAKNIQYF
TRBV11-3	NA	TRBJ2-3	TRBD2	TGTGCCAGCAGCTTAGTCCCACCGCCGGGGGGGCAGTATTTT	CASSLVPPPGGQYF
TRBV11-2	NA	TRBJ1-6	TRBD1	TGTGCCAGCACCTTCCGAGACAGGGCGAATTCACCCCTCCACTTT	CASTFRDRANSPLHF
TRBV6-5	NA	TRBJ2-7	NA	TGTGCCAGCAGTAAGTCGGGATCCTACGAGCAGTACTTC	CASSKSGSYEQYF
TRBV3-1/TRBV3-2	NA	TRBJ2-1	NA	TGTGCCAGCAGCCAACGCGGCTCCAGCTCCTACAATGAGCAGTTCTTC	CASSQRGSSSYNEQFF
TRBV19	NA	TRBJ1-4	TRBD1	TGTGCCAGTAGAATCGGGACAGGGCCCGAAAAACTGTTTTTT	CASRIGTGPEKLFF